The 9 T cell receptor beta chains given below trace back to one sample, sequenced in a study of cytomegalovirus exposure and HLA in healthy donors. Sequenced by immunoSEQ multiplex PCR; TCRdb stores in-frame clones only, minus some. The sample lists approximately 82,000 clones; approximately 93% were seen once. Sequencing was done on a sample of PBMCs. These receptor sequences come from a man between 18 and 35 years old in good health and CMV-seronegative.

This clone was found a few times. The V and J genes are TRBV27 and TRBJ2-7, with D uncertain. The ends were cut back, 3 bases at V and 3 bases at J, with 9 bases in the middle. This CDR3 region has 13 residues. Germline V CDR1 and CDR2: MNHEY, SMNVEV (reference sequence). CDR3 DNA sequence: TGTGCCAGCAGTTTCTTACCGAGCTACGAGCAGTACTTC. This encodes CASSFLPSYEQYF.

The V call is TRBV9, the J call TRBJ1-1; 11 bases line up with TRBD1. The CDR3 loop spans 14 amino acids. V shed 3 bases and J 4 bases; nucleotides not matched to a gene: 2. CDR1 is SGDLS and CDR2 is YYNGEE in the germline V gene. CDR3 amino acids: CASSAGQGATEAFF. In nucleotides, the CDR3 is TGTGCCAGCAGCGCCGGACAGGGGGCCACTGAAGCTTTCTTT.

The chain is built from TRBV11-2 and TRBJ1-1; D ambiguous. The CDR3 spans 17 residues. The germline gives CDR1 SGHAT, CDR2 FQNNGV. Trimming cost V 0 bases and J 0 bases, with 14 bases left between them. CDR3 protein: CASSLDSYGYLNTEAFF. In DNA form, the CDR3 reads TGTGCCAGCAGCTTAGATTCTTATGGTTACTTGAACACTGAAGCTTTCTTT.

This sequence joins TRBV30 and TRBJ2-7; 11 nucleotides align to TRBD1. This CDR3 comprises 13 residues. Germline CDR1 GTSNPN, CDR2 SVGIG (reference sequence). V was pared by 4 bases and J by 6 bases, with 5 bases of the junction left unmatched. Here the CDR3 DNA reads TGTGCCTGGACGCCCGGGACAGGGGGCGAGCAGTACTTC. It codes for CAWTPGTGGEQYF.

This clone was counted a few times. The rearrangement joins TRBV6-4 to TRBJ1-6; 12 bases are a match to TRBD1. CDR3 length: 13 residues. V was clipped by 10 bases and J by 10 bases; unmatched bases: 5. Germline V gene lookup returns CDR1 MRHNA and CDR2 SNTAGT. CDR3 coding DNA: TGTGCCACTGGGACAGGGGGCTTCTCACCCCTCCACTTT. It translates to CATGTGGFSPLHF.

The rearrangement joins TRBV6-6 to TRBJ2-3; TRBD1 matches at 9 bases. The CDR3 contains 14 residues. In germline, CDR1 is MNHNY, CDR2 SVGAGI (reference sequence). V shed 4 bases and J 4 bases; nucleotides not matched to a gene: 3. This CDR3 reads CASSWDRDADTQYF. CDR3 nucleotides: TGTGCCAGCAGTTGGGACAGGGATGCAGATACGCAGTATTTT.

This clone showed up just once. The chain recombines TRBV7-9 with TRBJ2-1, with a possible D match to TRBD1 (5 bases). Germline values: CDR1 SEHNR, CDR2 FQNEAQ (reference sequence). The CDR3 covers 13 residues. Trimming removed 0 bases from V and 8 bases from J, with 8 bases in between. The CDR3 sequence: CASSLAARDEQFF. CDR3 bases: TGTGCCAGCAGCTTAGCGGCCAGGGATGAGCAGTTCTTC.

This chain joins TRBV5-6 and TRBJ2-7; D not certain. Germline assignment: CDR1 SGHDT and CDR2 YYEEEE. V lost 0 bases, J lost 5 bases, and 12 bases lay in between. CDR3 length equals 14 residues. Here the CDR3 reads CASSLELAHHEQYF. In DNA form, the CDR3 reads TGTGCCAGCAGCTTGGAATTGGCTCACCACGAGCAGTACTTC.

This rearrangement joins TRBV2 to TRBJ1-2; the D is unclear. With 4 bases removed from V and 8 bases from J, the gap between germline ends came to 11 bases. There are 12 residues in the CDR3. Germline V gives CDR1 SNHLY, CDR2 FYNNEI. The DNA of the CDR3 is TGTGCCAGCAGTGGTGGGCAGTGGGGCTACACCTTC. As protein: CASSGGQWGYTF.